This T cell receptor beta chain was sequenced in a study of cytomegalovirus exposure and HLA in healthy donors. The germline CDR1 and CDR2 sequences are MNHEY and SVGAGI. V lost 10 bases to trimming and J lost 8 bases, with 14 bases between them. The CDR3 consists of 11 residues. Findings and limits, study-wide: It was reported that the classifier diagnosed cytomegalovirus status with high specificity and sensitivity in both the original and validation cohorts.

A remark on this clone: The antigen is undetermined.

The table came from immunoSEQ multiplex PCR; TCRdb's copy has only in-frame clones and leaves some out. Counted here are some 44,000 clones, approximately 90% occurring once; the ten biggest clones make up about 5%. The sample taken for sequencing was PBMCs. The sequence derives from a young man in good health and CMV-seronegative. This chain joins TRBV6-5 and TRBJ1-2, with a weak D call TRBD1 (6 bases). CDR3 DNA sequence: TGTGCCACTGGGACACCAACCGGCTACACCTTC. It specifies CATGTPTGYTF.